This T cell receptor (beta chain) was identified in a study of post-analysis software for immune sequencing data. Whole-study results and caveats: Among roughly 5 TRBV segments more frequent in patients than controls were TRBV5-6, TRBV5-1 and TRBV20-1.

TCR beta cDNA libraries included unique molecular identifiers. TCRdb called the PCR reads again in MiXCR, with one record for every CDR3 protein. The profile shows roughly 700,000 distinct CDR3 sequences, about 27% of them singletons. This clonotype showed up many times. The target antigen is unknown. V lost 6 bases and J 1 base, leaving 9 bases between the germline ends. The CDR3 consists of 12 residues. Looked up from germline, CDR1 is DFQATT and CDR2 is SNEGSKA (reference sequence). Material: blood. The TCR comes from a girl between 10 and 17 years old with multiple sclerosis. The chain combines TRBV20-1 with TRBJ1-1, with unresolved D. The CDR3 reads CSAQLPNTEAFF. CDR3 DNA sequence: TGCAGTGCACAATTGCCGAACACTGAAGCTTTCTTT.